A single sample gave rise to the 5 T cell receptor beta chains below, sequenced in a study of cytomegalovirus exposure and HLA in healthy donors. In the PCR, 60 Vbeta and 13 Jbeta primers were used. The method was immunoSEQ multiplex PCR; TCRdb's version includes in-frame clones alone and lacks a portion of them. Of about 150,000 clones listed, 75% to 80% are singletons. The sequenced sample was PBMCs. The origin of the receptors is a middle-aged man in good health and CMV-seropositive.

This chain uses TRBV21-1 with TRBJ2-7; TRBD1 is the table's D call, not checked against the DNA. TRBV21-1 is a listed pseudogene. The CDR3 has 17 amino acids. Written as DNA, the CDR3 is TGTGCCAGCATCTATCCGAGGGACAGGGGGAACTCCTACGAGCAGTACTTC. Translating gives CASIYPRDRGNSYEQYF.

The V call is TRBV27, the J call TRBJ1-2; perhaps TRBD1 as D (6 bases). The germline gives CDR1 MNHEY, CDR2 SMNVEV (reference sequence). Trimming removed 0 bases at V and 5 bases at J, with 13 bases between. This CDR3 has 15 residues. CDR3 region: CASSLSQGLGYGYTF. As DNA, the CDR3 is TGTGCCAGCAGTTTATCTCAGGGGCTGGGATATGGCTACACCTTC.

The chain uses TRBV19 and TRBJ2-7; 8 bases agree with TRBD1. V trimming: 3 bases; J trimming: 7 bases; junction bases outside the gene matches: 8. This CDR3 contains 14 residues. CDR1 and CDR2 from the germline V gene are LNHDA and SQIVND (reference sequence). CDR3 in amino acids: CASSIRDRLGEQYF. The CDR3 nucleotides are TGTGCCAGTAGTATCCGGGACAGGTTGGGAGAGCAGTACTTC.

The sample holds a few counts of this clone. This rearrangement joins TRBV10-1 to TRBJ1-1; perhaps TRBD1 as D (5 bases). V gave up 6 bases and J gave up 1 base, with 9 bases separating them. Germline CDR1 is WNHNN and CDR2 is SYGVQD (reference sequence). The CDR3 is made up of 13 amino acids. The CDR3 spells CASSGTANTEAFF. The CDR3 coding sequence is TGCGCCAGCAGCGGGACTGCGAACACTGAAGCTTTCTTT.

The CDR3 bases are TGTGCCAGCAGCACAGGATCCGCTAACTATGGCTACACCTTC. Amino acids: CASSTGSANYGYTF. The chain combines TRBV27 with TRBJ1-2; perhaps TRBD1 as D (5 bases). Trimming removed 6 bases from V and 0 bases from J, with 11 bases in between. The CDR3 extends over 14 amino acids. The germline V gene encodes CDR1 MNHEY and CDR2 SMNVEV (reference sequence).